Listed below are T cell receptor beta chains from one sample, sequenced in a study of ipilimumab plus nivolumab after autologous stem cell transplantation. Produced via immunoSEQ multiplex PCR; TCRdb's table is partial and in-frame only. The data show some 45,000 clones, nearly 90% seen once. The source was PBMCs, collected in a trial of ipilimumab plus nivolumab as post-transplant consolidation. The receptors were gathered from a male donor with multiple myeloma. CDR3s include the opening cysteine and the closing phenylalanine or tryptophan. Fields, in order: clone size, D gene, J gene, V gene, CDR3 DNA, CDR3 protein. The D gene is left open where the match is weak. Rows give clone size only sometimes, using once, few, many, or a class for an expanded clone.

abundance: NA
d_gene: NA
j_gene: TRBJ1-3
v_gene: TRBV13
CDR3nt: TGTGCCAGCAGCTTACGTACGACCATATATTTT
CDR3aa: CASSLRTTIYF

abundance: NA
d_gene: TRBD1
j_gene: TRBJ1-5
v_gene: TRBV30
CDR3nt: TGTGCCTGGAAACAGGGGGGAGATCAGCCCCAGCATTTT
CDR3aa: CAWKQGGDQPQHF

abundance: NA
d_gene: TRBD1
j_gene: TRBJ2-1
v_gene: TRBV6-4
CDR3nt: TGTGCCAGCAGCGAAAGGACAGGGGGCGAGAATGAGCAGTTCTTC
CDR3aa: CASSERTGGENEQFF

abundance: NA
d_gene: TRBD2
j_gene: TRBJ2-2
v_gene: TRBV7-2
CDR3nt: TGTGCCAGCAGTCGCACTAGCGGGAGGGCCTATGGCGGGGAGCTGTTTTTT
CDR3aa: CASSRTSGRAYGGELFF

abundance: once
d_gene: NA
j_gene: TRBJ2-3
v_gene: TRBV7-9
CDR3nt: TGTGCCAGCAGCTTAAGGGGGACTCCCACAGATACGCAGTATTTT
CDR3aa: CASSLRGTPTDTQYF

abundance: NA
d_gene: TRBD2
j_gene: TRBJ2-3
v_gene: TRBV6-8
CDR3nt: TGTGCCACCCTACTTCCCGCGGGAGATGCAGATACGCAGTATTTT
CDR3aa: CATLLPAGDADTQYF

abundance: NA
d_gene: NA
j_gene: TRBJ1-1
v_gene: TRBV5-5
CDR3nt: TGTGCCAGCAGCTTCACGGTGAACACTGAAGCTTTCTTT
CDR3aa: CASSFTVNTEAFF

abundance: NA
d_gene: TRBD1
j_gene: TRBJ1-5
v_gene: TRBV14
CDR3nt: TGTGCCAGCAGCCAAGATCTGGGACAGCTGTTCAATCAGCCCCAGCATTTT
CDR3aa: CASSQDLGQLFNQPQHF

abundance: NA
d_gene: NA
j_gene: TRBJ2-3
v_gene: TRBV12-5
CDR3nt: TGTGCTAGTGGTTTGGGTAGCGGTAGCACAGATACGCAGTATTTT
CDR3aa: CASGLGSGSTDTQYF

abundance: few
d_gene: NA
j_gene: TRBJ1-2
v_gene: TRBV6-1
CDR3nt: TGTGCCAGCAGAGAACAGGGCATGAAACCTGGCTACACCTTC
CDR3aa: CASREQGMKPGYTF